This T cell receptor (beta chain) is from a study of blood T cell repertoires in COVID-19. Across the study: From the United States, Italy and Spain came samples of acute and convalescent COVID-19.

Some clones are missing from TCRdb's copy, which holds only in-frame ones; the method was immunoSEQ multiplex PCR. The sample shows hundreds of thousands of clones, approximately 91% of them seen only once. Recruitment covered about two dozen US areas and drew participants whose ages spanned roughly 18 to 100 years. Two consecutive negative NP/OP PCR tests, clearance, or resolved symptoms defined Cohort 3 recovery. This clonotype originated in a woman under 40 who had recovered from COVID-19. Specimen: PBMCs or T cells enriched from blood (not recorded which).

The CDR3 reads CASSLELAGRLLYNEQFF. In DNA, the CDR3 is TGTGCCAGCAGCTTAGAACTAGCGGGACGACTGTTGTACAATGAGCAGTTCTTC. V usage is TRBV7-8 and J usage is TRBJ2-1; 10 nucleotides agree with TRBD2. Trimming at V came to 1 base and at J to 4 bases, leaving 10 bases not matched to a gene. This CDR3 contains 18 residues. CDR1 is SGHVS, CDR2 FQNEAQ, per germline.